The rows below give T cell receptor beta chains drawn from one sample of a study of blood T cell repertoires in COVID-19. Profiled with immunoSEQ multiplex PCR; TCRdb holds only in-frame clones, not every one. The table includes tens of thousands of clones, approximately 81% detected once. The sequenced sample was peripheral blood. Receptors were obtained from a woman older than 75 with COVID-19, enrolled during active disease. CDR3s include the opening cysteine and the closing phenylalanine or tryptophan. The D gene is left open where the match is weak. Clone size is given for some rows only: seen once, a few or many times, or a class if the clone is expanded.

TRBJ2-2 TRBD2 TRBV30 once TGTGCCTGGACGCGGGGGGGCGCCCCGGCCGGGGAGCTGTTTTTT CAWTRGGAPAGELFF
TRBJ2-1 TRBD1 TRBV27 NA TGTGCCAGCAGTTTAGACAGGGGACCTTACAATGAGCAGTTCTTC CASSLDRGPYNEQFF
TRBJ1-3 NA TRBV5-1 NA TGCGCCAGCAGCCCCTTGAGGATAGCCCCCGGAAACACCATATATTTT CASSPLRIAPGNTIYF
TRBJ2-3 TRBD2 TRBV27 NA TGTGCCAGCAGTTTTCGTTTGTATGCGGGAGAAACAGATACGCAGTATTTT CASSFRLYAGETDTQYF
TRBJ2-7 NA TRBV29-1 NA TGCAGCGTTGAAGTTGGGCAGCCCAGCTCCTACGAGCAGTACTTC CSVEVGQPSSYEQYF
TRBJ2-1 NA TRBV5-1 NA TGCGCCAGCAGCTTGGGTCAGGGTGTCAATGAGCAGTTCTTC CASSLGQGVNEQFF
TRBJ2-2 NA TRBV18 NA TGTGCCAGCTCACCAGGGACGCTCGGGGGCGGGGAGCTGTTTTTT CASSPGTLGGGELFF
TRBJ2-1 TRBD2 TRBV19 NA TGTGCCAGTAGTATAGAGGGACTAGCGGGAGGGGTATTCTTC CASSIEGLAGGVFF
TRBJ1-5 NA TRBV7-2 NA TGTGCCAGCAGCCACGGGGGGCCGAGCAATCAGCCCCAGCATTTT CASSHGGPSNQPQHF
TRBJ1-2 TRBD1 TRBV6-5 many TGTGCCAGCAGGGGACAGGGGGTCTATGGCTACACCTTC CASRGQGVYGYTF
TRBJ1-2 NA TRBV7-9 few TGTGCCAGCAGCTTACTGTTCTCAGACAGTGACTATGGCTACACCTTC CASSLLFSDSDYGYTF
TRBJ1-5 NA TRBV30 NA TGTGCCTGGAGTGACCAGGGGACCCATAGCAATCAGCCCCAGCATTTT CAWSDQGTHSNQPQHF
TRBJ2-3 TRBD2 TRBV5-1 NA TGCGCCAGCAGCTCGGGGGGAGTCTACACAGATACGCAGTATTTT CASSSGGVYTDTQYF
TRBJ2-2 TRBD1 TRBV6-1 NA TGTGCCAGCAGTGAATCCGCAGGGGGCGCCGGGGAGCTGTTTTTT CASSESAGGAGELFF
TRBJ1-5 NA TRBV10-3 NA TGTGCCATCAGCCCCCAGGAAAGCAATCAGCCCCAGCATTTT CAISPQESNQPQHF
TRBJ2-1 NA TRBV6-5 NA TGTGCCAGCAGTTACATACAGTCCTACAATGAGCAGTTCTTC CASSYIQSYNEQFF
TRBJ1-1 NA TRBV11-2 once TGTGCCAGCAGCCAACAGGGTGGGAACACTGAAGCTTTCTTT CASSQQGGNTEAFF
TRBJ2-7 NA TRBV14 NA TGTGCCAGCAGCCCTAGGCGGGCGGTGCCGTACGAGCAGTACTTC CASSPRRAVPYEQYF
TRBJ2-3 NA TRBV27 few TGTGCCACCAGACGAGAGGGCTCATCCACAGATACGCAGTATTTT CATRREGSSTDTQYF
TRBJ2-3 TRBD1 TRBV5-1 NA TGCGCCAGCAGCCCTTCGACAGGGGAAGATACGCAGTATTTT CASSPSTGEDTQYF
TRBJ2-7 NA TRBV19 NA TGTGCCAGTAGGTTTAGAGGGGGAAGCTCCTACGAGCAGTACTTC CASRFRGGSSYEQYF
TRBJ2-4 TRBD2 TRBV3-1/TRBV3-2 NA TGTGCCAGCAGCCGGACTAGCGGGAGAGTCGTTGGCAAAAACATTCAGTACTTC CASSRTSGRVVGKNIQYF
TRBJ1-6 TRBD1 TRBV19 NA TGTGCCAGTAGTACTAGACAGGGGACAAGAAATTCACCCCTCCACTTT CASSTRQGTRNSPLHF
TRBJ1-5 TRBD1 TRBV19 NA TGTGCCAGTAGCCATGACAGGGCGAATCAGCCCCAGCATTTT CASSHDRANQPQHF
TRBJ2-7 NA TRBV28 NA TGTGCCAGCAGTCCACAGCCCAGCTACGAGCAGTACTTC CASSPQPSYEQYF
TRBJ2-3 TRBD2 TRBV28 once TGTGCCAGCATGTTGGCGGGAGGGCAAGATACGCAGTATTTT CASMLAGGQDTQYF
TRBJ2-7 NA TRBV30 once TGTGCCTGGGCGGTCTTAGGAGGCTGGGCCTACGAGCAGTACTTC CAWAVLGGWAYEQYF
TRBJ2-1 TRBD1 TRBV7-6 once TGTGCCAGCAGCTTAGAGGGGACAGGGTGGTACAATGAGCAGTTCTTC CASSLEGTGWYNEQFF
TRBJ1-1 NA TRBV24-1 NA TGTGCCACCAGTGATTTTCAGGATAGGGGCACTGAAGCTTTCTTT CATSDFQDRGTEAFF
TRBJ2-2 TRBD2 TRBV7-9 NA TGTGCCAGCCAGCTAGGACTAGCGGGAGCGAACACCGGGGAGCTGTTTTTT CASQLGLAGANTGELFF
TRBJ2-7 TRBD1 TRBV2 NA TGTGCCAGCAGAACAGGGGGCGAGTTTCCCGAGCAGTACTTC CASRTGGEFPEQYF
TRBJ1-2 TRBD1 TRBV6-5 few TGTGCCAGCAGTAAACAGGGGTATGGCTACACCTTC CASSKQGYGYTF
TRBJ1-5 TRBD1 TRBV3-1/TRBV3-2 NA TGTGCCAGCAGCCAAGGGGTCACAGGGGCCCTGGAGCCCCAGCATTTT CASSQGVTGALEPQHF
TRBJ2-1 NA TRBV7-3 NA TGTGCCAGCAGCTCGGGAGTCGGGGTTCACAATGAGCAGTTCTTC CASSSGVGVHNEQFF
TRBJ2-1 TRBD2 TRBV13 NA TGTGCCAGCAGCTCCGGGACTAGCTCCCACAATGGGCAGTTCTTC CASSSGTSSHNGQFF
TRBJ1-1 NA TRBV24-1 NA TGTGCCACCAGTGATTTTCCGGAGCCCGCGAACACTGAAGCTTTCTTT CATSDFPEPANTEAFF
TRBJ1-1 TRBD1 TRBV2 few TGTGCCAGCATTATACAGGGGACGATTCCGGGCACTGAAGCTTTCTTT CASIIQGTIPGTEAFF
TRBJ2-7 NA TRBV7-6 NA TGTGCCAGCAGCTTAGATTTAGGGGTTGCACCCGAGCAGTACTTC CASSLDLGVAPEQYF
TRBJ2-7 NA TRBV6-5 NA TGTGCCAGCAGTCAGGGACTGGAGCAGTACTTC CASSQGLEQYF
TRBJ2-7 TRBD1 TRBV7-6 NA TGTGCCAGCACTCTCCGTCCAGGACAGGGGTCCTACGAGCAGTACTTC CASTLRPGQGSYEQYF
TRBJ2-2 TRBD2 TRBV6-1 few TGTGCCAGCAGTGCCTTTAGCGGGGCGAACACCGGGGAGCTGTTTTTT CASSAFSGANTGELFF
TRBJ1-5 NA TRBV9 NA TGTGCCAGCAGCCCGTTAGCGGGAGTCCGAGATACGCAGCATTTT CASSPLAGVRDTQHF
TRBJ1-4 NA TRBV4-1 NA TGCGCCAGCGCCAGGTCTACCTATGAAAAACTGTTTTTT CASARSTYEKLFF
TRBJ2-1 TRBD2 TRBV7-2 NA TGTGCCAGCAGCGCTAAGGGACTAGCGTTCCGAACTGAGCAGTTCTTC CASSAKGLAFRTEQFF
TRBJ2-5 TRBD1 TRBV6-1 once TGTGCCAGCAGTGAAGTGGGAGGGACAGGGCTTCTAGAGACCCAGTACTTC CASSEVGGTGLLETQYF
TRBJ2-2 TRBD2 TRBV30 NA TGTGCCTGGAGGTGGACTAGCGGGAGCAGCGGGGAGCTGTTTTTT CAWRWTSGSSGELFF
TRBJ1-2 NA TRBV6-2/TRBV6-3 NA TGTGCCAGCAGTTACACAGGGAGTAATGGCTACACCTTC CASSYTGSNGYTF
TRBJ2-7 NA TRBV9 NA TGTGCCAGCAGCGCCGGCGCGCGGGAGCAGTACTTC CASSAGAREQYF
TRBJ2-7 TRBD1 TRBV29-1 few TGCAGCGTTTGGGGGACAGGGTTAACCTACGAGCAGTACTTC CSVWGTGLTYEQYF
TRBJ1-2 NA TRBV2 NA TGTGCCAGCCCTTGGAAGGACAGTCCCAGAATGGGCTACACCTTC CASPWKDSPRMGYTF
TRBJ1-1 NA TRBV9 NA TGTGCCAGCAGCGTAGTACCGGGGGTAAGCGCTGAAGCTTTCTTT CASSVVPGVSAEAFF
TRBJ2-7 TRBD2 TRBV19 NA TGTGCCAGTAGTAGCGGGACTAGCGGGTCTGAGCAGTACTTC CASSSGTSGSEQYF
TRBJ2-7 NA TRBV5-8 few TGTGCCAGCAGCCCAGAGGGGGTAGTATCCTACGAGCAGTACTTC CASSPEGVVSYEQYF
TRBJ1-3 NA TRBV19 NA TGTGCCAGTAGTCCGGAGGGGAGCAACACCATATATTTT CASSPEGSNTIYF
TRBJ1-2 NA TRBV11-2 NA TGTGCCAGCAGCGGCCCAGGGGCGGGCTATGGCTACACCTTC CASSGPGAGYGYTF
TRBJ1-5 NA TRBV2 once TGTGCCAGCAGTGAGGCAGGCGGGACGGGGGGCAATCAGCCCCAGCATTTT CASSEAGGTGGNQPQHF
TRBJ2-7 NA TRBV15 NA TGTGCCACCAGCAGGCCGGGAGCCACCTACGAGCAGTACTTC CATSRPGATYEQYF